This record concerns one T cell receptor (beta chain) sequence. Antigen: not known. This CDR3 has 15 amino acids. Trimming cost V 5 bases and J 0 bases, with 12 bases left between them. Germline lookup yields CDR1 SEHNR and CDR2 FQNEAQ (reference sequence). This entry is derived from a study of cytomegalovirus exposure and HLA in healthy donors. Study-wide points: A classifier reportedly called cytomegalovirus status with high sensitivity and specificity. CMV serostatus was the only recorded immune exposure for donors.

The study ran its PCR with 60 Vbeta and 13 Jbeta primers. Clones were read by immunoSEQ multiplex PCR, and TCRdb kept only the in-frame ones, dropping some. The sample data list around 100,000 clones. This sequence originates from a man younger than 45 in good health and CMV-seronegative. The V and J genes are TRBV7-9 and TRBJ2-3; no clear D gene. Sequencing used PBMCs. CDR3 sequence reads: CASSQQTSSTDTQYF. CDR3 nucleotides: TGTGCCAGCAGCCAACAGACCTCGAGCACAGATACGCAGTATTTT. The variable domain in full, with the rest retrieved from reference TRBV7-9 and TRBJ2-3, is DTGVSQNPRHKITKRGQNVTFRCDPISEHNRLYWYRQTLGQGPEFLTYFQNEAQLEKSRLLSDRFSAERPKGSFSTLEIQRTEQGDSAMYLCASSQQTSSTDTQYFGPGTRLTVL.